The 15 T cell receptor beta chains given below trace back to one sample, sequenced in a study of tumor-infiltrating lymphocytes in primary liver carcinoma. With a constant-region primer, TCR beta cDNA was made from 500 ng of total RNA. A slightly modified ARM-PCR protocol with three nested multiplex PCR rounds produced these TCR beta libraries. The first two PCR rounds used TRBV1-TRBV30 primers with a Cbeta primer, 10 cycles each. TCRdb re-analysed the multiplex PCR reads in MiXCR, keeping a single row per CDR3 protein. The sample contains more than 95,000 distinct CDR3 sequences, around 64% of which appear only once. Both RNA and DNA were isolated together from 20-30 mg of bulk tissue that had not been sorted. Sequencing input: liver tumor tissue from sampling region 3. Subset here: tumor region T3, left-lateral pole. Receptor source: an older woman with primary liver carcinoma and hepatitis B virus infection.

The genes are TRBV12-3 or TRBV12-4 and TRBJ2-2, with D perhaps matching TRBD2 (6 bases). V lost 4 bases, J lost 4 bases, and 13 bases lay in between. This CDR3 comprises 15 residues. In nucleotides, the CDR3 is TGTGCCAGCAGTTCTGGACCAGCGGGCACCGGGGAGCTGTTTTTT. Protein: CASSSGPAGTGELFF.

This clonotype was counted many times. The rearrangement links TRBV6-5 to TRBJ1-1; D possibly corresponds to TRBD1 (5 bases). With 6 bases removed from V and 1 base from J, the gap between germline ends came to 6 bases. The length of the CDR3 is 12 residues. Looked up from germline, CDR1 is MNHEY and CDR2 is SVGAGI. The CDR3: CASRRGNTEAFF. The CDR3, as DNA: TGTGCCAGCAGGAGGGGGAACACTGAAGCTTTCTTT.

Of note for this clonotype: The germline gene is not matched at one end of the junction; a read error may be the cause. CDR3 sequence: CASSWGPRVTEAFF. In nucleotides, the CDR3 is TGTGCCAGTAGCTGGGGACCCCGGGTCACTGAAGCTTTCTTT. The V gene is TRBV5-4, the J gene TRBJ1-1, with TRBD1 as a possible D gene (5 bases). Looked up from germline, CDR1 is SGHNT and CDR2 is YYREEE (reference sequence). There are 14 residues in the CDR3.

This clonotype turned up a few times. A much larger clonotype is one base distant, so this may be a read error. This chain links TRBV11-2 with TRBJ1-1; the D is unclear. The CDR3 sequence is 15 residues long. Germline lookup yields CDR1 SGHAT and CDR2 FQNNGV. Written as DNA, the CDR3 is TGTGCCGGCAGCTTAGAGTCCGGCCTGAACACTGAAGCTTTCTTT. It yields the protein CAGSLESGLNTEAFF.

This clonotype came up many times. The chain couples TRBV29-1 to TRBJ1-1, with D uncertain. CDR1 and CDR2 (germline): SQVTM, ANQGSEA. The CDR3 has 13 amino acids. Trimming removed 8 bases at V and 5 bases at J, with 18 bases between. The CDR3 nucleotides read TGCAGCTTCTTTTCCATTTTGGGGACTGAAGCTTTCTTT. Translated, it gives CSFFSILGTEAFF. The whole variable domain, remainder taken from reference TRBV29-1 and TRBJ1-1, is SAVISQKPSRDICQRGTSLTIQCQVDSQVTMMFWYRQQPGQSLTLIATANQGSEATYESGFVIDKFPISRPNLTFSTLTVSNMSPEDSSIYLCSFFSILGTEAFFGQGTRLTVV.

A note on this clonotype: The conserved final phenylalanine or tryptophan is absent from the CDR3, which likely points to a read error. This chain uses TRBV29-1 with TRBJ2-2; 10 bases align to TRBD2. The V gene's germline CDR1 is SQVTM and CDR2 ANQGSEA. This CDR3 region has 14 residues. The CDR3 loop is CSVGTSGNIGELFY. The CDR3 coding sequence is TGCAGCGTTGGGACTAGCGGTAACATCGGGGAGCTGTTTTAT.

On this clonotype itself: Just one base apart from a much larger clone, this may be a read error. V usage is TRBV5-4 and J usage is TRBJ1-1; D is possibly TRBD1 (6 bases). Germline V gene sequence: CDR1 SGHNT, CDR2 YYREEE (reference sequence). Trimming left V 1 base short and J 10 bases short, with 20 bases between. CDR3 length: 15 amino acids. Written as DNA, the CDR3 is TGTGCCAGCAGCTTGAAAACAGGGTCAGATGGTGGAGCTTTCTTT. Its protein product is CASSLKTGSDGGAFF.

The CDR3: CASSPPGTRALYF. DNA of the CDR3: TGTGCCAGCAGCCCGCCTGGGACTAGGGCGCTGTATTTT. J is TRBJ2-3 and V is TRBV11-2; the match to TRBD2 covers 8 bases. After removal of 5 bases from V and 14 bases from J, the junction contained 12 bases not matched to a gene. From germline, CDR1 is SGHAT and CDR2 FQNNGV. CDR3 length: 13 amino acids.

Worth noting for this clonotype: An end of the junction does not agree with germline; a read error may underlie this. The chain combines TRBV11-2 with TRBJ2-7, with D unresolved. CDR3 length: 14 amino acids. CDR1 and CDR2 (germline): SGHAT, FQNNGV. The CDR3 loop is CTSSLDRVSYEQYF. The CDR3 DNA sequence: TGTACCAGCAGCTTAGATCGAGTGTCCTACGAGCAGTATTTC. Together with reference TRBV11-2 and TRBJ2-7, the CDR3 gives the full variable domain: EAGVAQSPRYKIIEKRQSVAFWCNPISGHATLYWYQQILGQGPKLLIQFQNNGVVDDSQLPKDRFSAERLKGVDSTLKIQPAKLEDSAVYLCTSSLDRVSYEQYFGPGTRLTVT.

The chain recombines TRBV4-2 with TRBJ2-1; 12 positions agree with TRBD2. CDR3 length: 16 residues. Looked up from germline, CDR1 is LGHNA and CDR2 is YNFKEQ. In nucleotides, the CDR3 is TGTGTCAACACGGGACACGGACTAGCGGGAACTCAGGAGCAGTTCTTC. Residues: CVNTGHGLAGTQEQFF.

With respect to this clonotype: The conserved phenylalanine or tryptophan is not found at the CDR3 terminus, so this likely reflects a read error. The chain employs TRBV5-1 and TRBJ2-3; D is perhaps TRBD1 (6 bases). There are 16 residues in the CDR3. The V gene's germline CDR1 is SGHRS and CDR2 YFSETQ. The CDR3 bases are TGCGCCAACAGCTTACTGGGACACAGAGGCCCGGATACGCAGTATTTA. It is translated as CANSLLGHRGPDTQYL.

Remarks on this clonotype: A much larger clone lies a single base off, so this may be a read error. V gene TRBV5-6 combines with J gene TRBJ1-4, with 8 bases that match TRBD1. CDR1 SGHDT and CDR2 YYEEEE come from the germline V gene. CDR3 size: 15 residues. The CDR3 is CASSSLGQGDERLFF. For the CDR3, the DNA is TGTGCCAGCAGCTCCCTCGGACAGGGAGACGAAAGACTGTTTTTT.

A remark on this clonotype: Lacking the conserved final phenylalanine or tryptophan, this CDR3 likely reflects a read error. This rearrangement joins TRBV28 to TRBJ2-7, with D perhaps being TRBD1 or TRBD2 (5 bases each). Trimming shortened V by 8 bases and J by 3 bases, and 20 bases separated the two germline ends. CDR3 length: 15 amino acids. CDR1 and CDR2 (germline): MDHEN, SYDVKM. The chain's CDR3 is CASHTLVGTDYEQYL. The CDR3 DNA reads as TGTGCCAGCCACACGCTGGTCGGGACGGACTACGAGCAGTACCTC.

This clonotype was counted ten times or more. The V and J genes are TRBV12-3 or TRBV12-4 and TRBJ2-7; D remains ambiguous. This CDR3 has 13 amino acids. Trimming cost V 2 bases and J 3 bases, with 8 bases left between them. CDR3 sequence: CASSLRRNYEQYF. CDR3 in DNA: TGTGCCAGCAGTTTAAGGCGGAACTACGAGCAGTACTTC.

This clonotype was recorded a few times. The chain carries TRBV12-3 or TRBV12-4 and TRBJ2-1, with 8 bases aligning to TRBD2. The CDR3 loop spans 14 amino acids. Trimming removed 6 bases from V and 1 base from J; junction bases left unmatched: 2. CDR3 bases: TGTGCCAGCAGGGGACTAGAGTCCTACAATGAGCAGTTCTTC. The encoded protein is CASRGLESYNEQFF.